The T cell receptor (beta chain) under discussion was sequenced for a study of blood T cell repertoires in COVID-19. Overall study context: The United States, Italy and Spain provided the acute and convalescent COVID-19 samples. The analysed material was cDNA or gDNA that came from T cells, B-cell-depleted T cells, or PBMCs.

TCRdb's table, derived via immunoSEQ multiplex PCR, lists solely in-frame clones and lacks some. The sample records about 100,000 clones, around four fifths being singletons. The ends were cut back, 7 bases at V and 1 base at J, with 10 bases in the middle. The CDR3 runs 13 residues. Germline V CDR1 and CDR2: MGHDK, SYGVNS. This clonotype was obtained from a man aged 50-60 years with active or convalescent COVID-19. The source material was peripheral blood. This chain links TRBV25-1 with TRBJ1-1; D perhaps matches TRBD1 (6 bases). In DNA, the CDR3 is TGTGCCAGCACCCAGACAGGGAACACTGAAGCTTTCTTT. Translated, it gives CASTQTGNTEAFF.